The T cell receptor (beta chain) under discussion was sequenced for a study of blood T cell repertoires in COVID-19. Looking at the study overall: COVID-19 samples, acute and convalescent, were from the United States, Italy and Spain. PBMCs, B-cell-depleted T cells, or T cells provided the cDNA or gDNA that made up the material.

As processed by the authors: Estimated nucleated cell counts came from reference gene primer amplification. Using immunoSEQ multiplex PCR, the repertoire was profiled, and TCRdb retains in-frame clones only, with some absent. V and J calls and clone size are copied from that table; D and trimming were computed from the DNA. The data contain hundreds of thousands of clones, 87% of them singletons. The V end lost 3 bases, the J end lost 3 bases, and 23 bases lay between the germline ends. Per the germline V gene, CDR1 is SEHNR and CDR2 is FQNEAQ (reference sequence). CDR3 length equals 19 residues. The specimen sequenced was peripheral blood. The chain joins TRBV7-9 to TRBJ1-4, with D tentatively TRBD1 (5 bases). The receptor comes from a woman aged 50 to 60 who had recovered from COVID-19. CDR3 bases: TGTGCCAGCAGCTTGAGGTCCGGAGGGGCCGGATCACCTAATGAAAAACTGTTTTTT. It yields the protein CASSLRSGGAGSPNEKLFF.